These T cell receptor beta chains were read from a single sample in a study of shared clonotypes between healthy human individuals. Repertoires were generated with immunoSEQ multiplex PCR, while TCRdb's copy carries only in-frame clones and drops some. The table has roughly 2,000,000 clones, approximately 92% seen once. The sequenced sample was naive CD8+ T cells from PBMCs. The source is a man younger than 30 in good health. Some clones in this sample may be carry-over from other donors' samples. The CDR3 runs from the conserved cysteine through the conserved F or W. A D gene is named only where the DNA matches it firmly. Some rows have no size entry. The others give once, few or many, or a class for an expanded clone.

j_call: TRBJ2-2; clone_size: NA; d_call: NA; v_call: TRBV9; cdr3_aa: CASSVGIGYTGELFF; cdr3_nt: TGTGCCAGCAGCGTAGGAATTGGTTACACCGGGGAGCTGTTTTTT
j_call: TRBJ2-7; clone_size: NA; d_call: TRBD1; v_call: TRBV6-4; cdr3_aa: CASTPRTGAGGNEQYF; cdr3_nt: TGTGCCAGCACTCCCAGAACAGGGGCAGGAGGTAACGAGCAGTACTTC
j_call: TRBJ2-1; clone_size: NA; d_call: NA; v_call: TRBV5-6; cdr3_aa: CASSLAGTEQFF; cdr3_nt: TGTGCCAGCAGCCTGGCGGGCACTGAGCAGTTCTTC
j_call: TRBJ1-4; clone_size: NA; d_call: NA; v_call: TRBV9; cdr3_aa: CASSVDPGVNEKLFF; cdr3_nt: TGTGCCAGCAGCGTAGACCCAGGGGTCAATGAAAAACTGTTTTTT
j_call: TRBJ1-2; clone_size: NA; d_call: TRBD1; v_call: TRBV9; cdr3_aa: CASSAGTDGYTF; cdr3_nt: TGTGCCAGCAGCGCCGGGACAGACGGCTACACCTTC
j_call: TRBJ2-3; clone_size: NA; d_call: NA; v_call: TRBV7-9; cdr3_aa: CASSPSGGPADTQYF; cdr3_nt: TGTGCCAGCAGCCCGAGCGGCGGGCCGGCAGATACGCAGTATTTT
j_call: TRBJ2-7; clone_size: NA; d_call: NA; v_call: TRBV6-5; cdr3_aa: CASSYSRRGGYEQYF; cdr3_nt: TGTGCCAGCAGTTACTCGAGAAGGGGTGGCTACGAGCAGTACTTC
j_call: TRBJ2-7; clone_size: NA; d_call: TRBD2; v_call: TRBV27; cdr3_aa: CASRGLATHEQYF; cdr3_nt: TGTGCCAGCAGAGGACTAGCGACGCACGAGCAGTACTTC
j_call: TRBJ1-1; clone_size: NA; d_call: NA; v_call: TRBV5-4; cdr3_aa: CASSPGAGTDTEAFF; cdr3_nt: TGTGCCAGCAGCCCGGGAGCGGGTACGGACACTGAAGCTTTCTTT
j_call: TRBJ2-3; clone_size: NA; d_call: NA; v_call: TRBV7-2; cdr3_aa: CASSPIGADTQYF; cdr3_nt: TGTGCCAGCAGCCCGATTGGGGCAGATACGCAGTATTTT
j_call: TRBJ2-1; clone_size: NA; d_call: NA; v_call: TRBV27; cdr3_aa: CASSSRVSSYNEQFF; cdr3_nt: TGTGCCAGCAGTTCCCGGGTCAGCTCCTACAATGAGCAGTTCTTC
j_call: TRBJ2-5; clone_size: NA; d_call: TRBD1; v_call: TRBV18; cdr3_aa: CASSPMYTPHRDSQETQYF; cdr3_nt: TGTGCCAGCTCACCAATGTACACCCCCCACCGGGACAGCCAAGAGACCCAGTACTTC
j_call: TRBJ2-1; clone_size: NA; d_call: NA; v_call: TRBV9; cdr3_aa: CASNLGPNNEQFF; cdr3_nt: TGTGCCAGCAATCTGGGACCCAACAATGAGCAGTTCTTC
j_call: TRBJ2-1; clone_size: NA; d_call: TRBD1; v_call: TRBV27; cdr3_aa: CASSLVGQGYNEQFF; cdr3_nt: TGTGCCAGCAGTCTGGTGGGACAGGGTTACAATGAGCAGTTCTTC
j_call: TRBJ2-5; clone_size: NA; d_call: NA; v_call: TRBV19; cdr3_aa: CASSMMTAKGTQYF; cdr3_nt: TGTGCCAGTAGTATGATGACAGCCAAGGGGACCCAGTACTTC
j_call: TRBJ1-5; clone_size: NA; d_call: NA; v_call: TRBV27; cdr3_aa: CASSLWADQPQHF; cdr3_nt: TGTGCCAGCAGTTTATGGGCAGATCAGCCCCAGCATTTT
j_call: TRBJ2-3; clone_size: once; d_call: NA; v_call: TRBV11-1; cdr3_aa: CASSLVRGSGAQNTQYF; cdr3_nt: TGTGCCAGCAGCTTAGTGCGGGGTAGCGGAGCCCAAAATACGCAGTATTTT
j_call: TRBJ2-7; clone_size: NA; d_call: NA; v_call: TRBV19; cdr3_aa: CASSRGVPLSEQYF; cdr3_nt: TGTGCCAGTAGTCGCGGGGTTCCGCTCTCCGAGCAGTACTTC